This entry describes one TCR beta chain. What it recognizes is unknown. The record originates from a study of T cell responses to AZD1222 COVID-19 vaccine. Method: immunoSEQ multiplex PCR; TCRdb's copy keeps in-frame clones and lacks some. In the table there are 150,000 to 200,000 clones, approximately 89% of which are singletons. Whole-study findings and limits: Compared with day 0, the breadth and depth of the Spike-specific TCR repertoire rose significantly after two doses of AZD1222. Baseline serology detected seropositivity in only 5 or 6 AZD1222 recipients.

Pooled together were second doses at about 4 or about 12 weeks. The germline gives CDR1 KGHSH, CDR2 LQKENI. The V gene lost 0 bases and the J gene lost 7 bases, with 6 bases spanning the gap. The CDR3 consists of 12 residues. The clonotype originates from an adult who received the AZD1222 COVID-19 vaccine. Sequences were derived from peripheral blood, sampled 28 days after the second AZD1222 dose. The chain uses TRBV18 and TRBJ1-2, with D perhaps matching TRBD1 (5 bases). CDR3 residues: CASSPPGVGYTF. The DNA of the CDR3 is TGTGCCAGCTCACCACCAGGGGTTGGCTACACCTTC.